This TCR beta chain emerged from a study of CD8 T cells in ankylosing spondylitis. V lost 6 bases to trimming and J lost 4 bases; unmatched junction nucleotides: 11. CDR3 length: 16 amino acids. Germline V CDR1 and CDR2: MNHNS, SASEGT. Overall study findings and caveats: Ankylosing spondylitis blood appeared to carry a characteristic TCR beta motif of roughly 8 highly homologous variants. Reports say disease-linked clones showed up significantly more in matched ankylosing spondylitis synovial fluid.

Making the TCR beta libraries involved quantitative 5'-RACE with molecular barcodes. TCRdb processed the 5' RACE reads anew with MiXCR; each CDR3 protein has one entry. The profile shows almost 400,000 distinct CDR3 sequences, approximately 20% of them singletons. This clonotype was picked up a small number of times. The antigen is not known. Sequenced sample: blood, either unsorted or a sorted T cell fraction (not recorded which). The V and J genes are TRBV6-1 and TRBJ2-1; 8 nucleotides match TRBD2. The receptor was isolated from a male donor with ankylosing spondylitis. CDR3 sequence reads: CASSFMAGGGYNEQFF. The CDR3 DNA follows: TGTGCCAGCAGCTTTATGGCGGGAGGAGGGTACAATGAGCAGTTCTTC.